One sample yielded the 6 T cell receptor beta chains listed below, sequenced in a study of T cell responses to AZD1222 COVID-19 vaccine. Repertoires were generated with immunoSEQ multiplex PCR, while TCRdb's copy carries only in-frame clones and drops some. Here the sample spans some 140,000 clones, around 85% being singletons. The source was peripheral blood, collected on day 0 of MenACWY control vaccination. These receptors came from an adult in good health.

This clone was seen a single time. The chain has TRBV24-1 and TRBJ2-1, with 7 positions matching TRBD1. The V gene's germline CDR1 is KGHDR and CDR2 SFDVKD. Trimming at V came to 5 bases and at J to 6 bases, leaving 6 bases not matched to a gene. This CDR3 comprises 14 residues. CDR3 in amino acids: CATSVAGGTNEQFF. CDR3 sequence (DNA): TGTGCCACCAGTGTGGCAGGGGGAACCAATGAGCAGTTCTTC.

The chain uses TRBV7-9 and TRBJ1-2; D is unresolved. V shed 0 bases and J shed 7 bases, with 9 bases lying between them. CDR3 length: 13 residues. Germline V gene sequence: CDR1 SEHNR, CDR2 FQNEAQ (reference sequence). The CDR3 sequence is CASSLAHPGGYTF. In DNA form, the CDR3 reads TGTGCCAGCAGCTTAGCGCACCCTGGTGGCTACACCTTC.

This clone has only one observation. The V call is TRBV13, the J call TRBJ2-7; tentatively, D is TRBD1 or TRBD2 (5 bases each). In germline, CDR1 is PRHDT, CDR2 FYEKMQ (reference sequence). Trimming took off 6 bases at V and 6 bases at J, with 15 bases between the two ends. This CDR3 comprises 13 residues. The CDR3 DNA reads as TGTGCCAGCAGATTAAATGAGGGGCTCGAGCAGTACTTC. Its translation is CASRLNEGLEQYF.

V is TRBV5-1 and J is TRBJ2-1; 7 bases map to TRBD1. Trimming took 4 bases from V and 8 from J; bases not matched to a gene: 9. CDR1 is SGHRS and CDR2 is YFSETQ in the germline V gene. CDR3 length equals 14 residues. CDR3: CASSRDSGVDEQFF. As DNA, the CDR3 is TGCGCCAGCAGCCGGGACAGCGGAGTCGATGAGCAGTTCTTC.

This rearrangement joins TRBV2 to TRBJ1-3; 8 nucleotides agree with TRBD1. There are 17 residues in the CDR3. V trimming: 7 bases; J trimming: 0 bases; junction bases outside the gene matches: 11. Germline V gene sequence: CDR1 SNHLY, CDR2 FYNNEI. CDR3 residues: CASTKLRQGSSGNTIYF. CDR3 DNA sequence: TGTGCCAGCACAAAATTGAGACAGGGGAGCTCTGGAAACACCATATATTTT.

The rearrangement links TRBV4-1 to TRBJ1-2; 8 nucleotides align to TRBD1. Germline loops: CDR1 MGHRA, CDR2 YSYEKL. The CDR3 has 15 residues. The J segment lost 8 bases and the V segment lost 5 bases, leaving 13 bases of the junction unmatched. CDR3 loop: CASSSGPGQGQGYTF. In DNA, the CDR3 is TGCGCCAGCAGCTCTGGACCCGGACAGGGCCAAGGCTACACCTTC.